A selection of T cell receptor beta chains follows, all from one sample in a study of cytomegalovirus exposure and HLA in healthy donors. The protocol was immunoSEQ multiplex PCR, while the TCRdb copy is restricted to in-frame clones and leaves out a portion. The sample includes 190,000 or so clones, roughly four fifths of them seen just once. Source material: PBMCs. The receptors shown here come from a man aged 45 to 65 in good health and CMV-seronegative. CDR3s include the opening cysteine and the closing phenylalanine or tryptophan. A D gene is named only where the DNA matches it firmly. For some rows the clone size is stated as once, few or many, or as a class when expanded; others skip it.

cdr3_aa: CASRQGYFYEQYF
cdr3_nt: TGTGCCAGCAGGCAGGGATATTTCTACGAGCAGTACTTC
d_call: .
j_call: TRBJ2-7
clone_size: .
v_call: TRBV2

cdr3_aa: CASRYRPWGQTQPQHF
cdr3_nt: TGTGCCAGCAGATACCGTCCCTGGGGACAGACTCAGCCCCAGCATTTT
d_call: TRBD1
j_call: TRBJ1-5
clone_size: few
v_call: TRBV28

cdr3_aa: CASSLALGTSGRNEQFF
cdr3_nt: TGCGCCAGCAGCCTCGCCCTAGGGACTAGCGGGAGAAATGAGCAGTTCTTC
d_call: TRBD2
j_call: TRBJ2-1
clone_size: .
v_call: TRBV4-3

cdr3_aa: CASSQAPVGYTF
cdr3_nt: TGCGCCAGCAGCCAAGCCCCTGTTGGCTACACCTTC
d_call: .
j_call: TRBJ1-2
clone_size: .
v_call: TRBV4-1

cdr3_aa: CASSLPRTGGQRETQYF
cdr3_nt: TGTGCCAGCAGCTTACCTAGGACAGGGGGTCAGAGAGAGACCCAGTACTTC
d_call: TRBD1
j_call: TRBJ2-5
clone_size: .
v_call: TRBV5-6

cdr3_aa: CAAHTSGVQGGYTF
cdr3_nt: TGTGCTGCCCATACCTCGGGGGTTCAGGGTGGCTACACCTTC
d_call: .
j_call: TRBJ1-2
clone_size: .
v_call: TRBV7-9

cdr3_aa: CSVEVWGQGMRNTEAFF
cdr3_nt: TGCAGCGTTGAGGTCTGGGGACAGGGGATGAGGAACACTGAAGCTTTCTTT
d_call: TRBD1
j_call: TRBJ1-1
clone_size: once
v_call: TRBV29-1

cdr3_aa: CASSGGRDLYNEQFF
cdr3_nt: TGTGCCAGCAGCGGGGGGCGCGACCTGTACAATGAGCAGTTCTTC
d_call: .
j_call: TRBJ2-1
clone_size: .
v_call: TRBV28

cdr3_aa: CASSSGGGAGITDTQYF
cdr3_nt: TGTGCCAGCAGCTCCGGCGGTGGAGCGGGGATCACAGATACGCAGTATTTT
d_call: TRBD2
j_call: TRBJ2-3
clone_size: .
v_call: TRBV5-4

cdr3_aa: CASKLSGDSNEKLFF
cdr3_nt: TGTGCCAGTAAACTAAGTGGGGACAGTAATGAAAAACTGTTTTTT
d_call: TRBD1
j_call: TRBJ1-4
clone_size: few
v_call: TRBV19

cdr3_aa: CASSFPGNSPLHF
cdr3_nt: TGTGCCAGCAGTTTCCCCGGTAATTCACCCCTCCACTTT
d_call: .
j_call: TRBJ1-6
clone_size: .
v_call: TRBV28

cdr3_aa: CASSYSGTGDEKLFF
cdr3_nt: TGTGCCAGCAGCTACTCCGGGACAGGGGATGAAAAACTGTTTTTT
d_call: TRBD1
j_call: TRBJ1-4
clone_size: few
v_call: TRBV6-5

cdr3_aa: CASSFYTGVISTGELFF
cdr3_nt: TGTGCCAGCAGCTTTTACACAGGGGTAATAAGCACCGGGGAGCTGTTTTTT
d_call: TRBD1
j_call: TRBJ2-2
clone_size: .
v_call: TRBV5-6

cdr3_aa: CATSRGGQETQYF
cdr3_nt: TGTGCCACCAGCAGAGGAGGCCAAGAGACCCAGTACTTC
d_call: .
j_call: TRBJ2-5
clone_size: once
v_call: TRBV15

cdr3_aa: CASSLSGQLNEKLFF
cdr3_nt: TGTGCCAGCAGCTTATCCGGACAGCTTAATGAAAAACTGTTTTTT
d_call: .
j_call: TRBJ1-4
clone_size: .
v_call: TRBV7-9

cdr3_aa: CASWERANTEAFF
cdr3_nt: TGTGCCAGCTGGGAGAGAGCGAACACTGAAGCTTTCTTT
d_call: .
j_call: TRBJ1-1
clone_size: .
v_call: TRBV7-8

cdr3_aa: CASSDRVSGANVLTF
cdr3_nt: TGTGCCAGTAGTGACAGGGTTTCTGGGGCCAACGTCCTGACTTTC
d_call: TRBD1
j_call: TRBJ2-6
clone_size: .
v_call: TRBV19

cdr3_aa: CASSAGQGSNTEAFF
cdr3_nt: TGTGCCAGCTCAGCCGGACAGGGGAGCAACACTGAAGCTTTCTTT
d_call: TRBD1
j_call: TRBJ1-1
clone_size: .
v_call: TRBV18

cdr3_aa: CASSPIWDRGSNTEAFF
cdr3_nt: TGTGCCAGCAGCCCGATATGGGACAGGGGGTCGAACACTGAAGCTTTCTTT
d_call: TRBD1
j_call: TRBJ1-1
clone_size: .
v_call: TRBV5-6

cdr3_aa: CASSQDRGGGAFF
cdr3_nt: TGCGCCAGCAGCCAAGATAGGGGCGGGGGAGCTTTCTTT
d_call: .
j_call: TRBJ1-1
clone_size: .
v_call: TRBV4-3

cdr3_aa: CASSPTSGIVHEQFF
cdr3_nt: TGTGCCAGCAGCCCAACTAGCGGGATAGTTCATGAGCAGTTCTTC
d_call: TRBD2
j_call: TRBJ2-1
clone_size: .
v_call: TRBV7-2

cdr3_aa: CASSFRGLQPQHF
cdr3_nt: TGTGCCAGCAGTTTTAGGGGGCTTCAGCCCCAGCATTTT
d_call: TRBD1
j_call: TRBJ1-5
clone_size: few
v_call: TRBV27

cdr3_aa: CASSLGPREQYF
cdr3_nt: TGTGCCAGCAGCTTAGGTCCTCGGGAGCAGTACTTC
d_call: .
j_call: TRBJ2-7
clone_size: .
v_call: TRBV11-3

cdr3_aa: CASALTGSNQPQHF
cdr3_nt: TGTGCCAGTGCCCTGACAGGGAGCAATCAGCCCCAGCATTTT
d_call: TRBD1
j_call: TRBJ1-5
clone_size: few
v_call: TRBV19

cdr3_aa: CAWRGGGGGSGELFF
cdr3_nt: TGTGCCTGGAGGGGCGGCGGGGGCGGGTCCGGGGAGCTGTTTTTT
d_call: .
j_call: TRBJ2-2
clone_size: once
v_call: TRBV30

cdr3_aa: CASSLARQGEAFF
cdr3_nt: TGTGCCAGCAGCTTAGCCCGACAGGGTGAAGCTTTCTTT
d_call: TRBD1
j_call: TRBJ1-1
clone_size: .
v_call: TRBV7-3

cdr3_aa: CASSEYGTGVSGYTF
cdr3_nt: TGTGCCAGCAGTGAATACGGGACAGGGGTTTCTGGCTACACCTTC
d_call: TRBD1
j_call: TRBJ1-2
clone_size: once
v_call: TRBV6-1

cdr3_aa: CSSGQGGNEQFF
cdr3_nt: TGTTCCAGCGGACAGGGGGGTAATGAGCAGTTCTTC
d_call: TRBD1
j_call: TRBJ2-1
clone_size: once
v_call: TRBV7-9

cdr3_aa: CASSQVERRATGSGANVLTF
cdr3_nt: TGCGCCAGCAGCCAAGTTGAGCGGAGGGCTACCGGCTCTGGGGCCAACGTCCTGACTTTC
d_call: .
j_call: TRBJ2-6
clone_size: few
v_call: TRBV4-1

cdr3_aa: CASKDYSYNEQFF
cdr3_nt: TGTGCCAGCAAAGACTACTCCTACAATGAGCAGTTCTTC
d_call: .
j_call: TRBJ2-1
clone_size: .
v_call: TRBV6-5

cdr3_aa: CASSYRGGNEKLFF
cdr3_nt: TGTGCCAGCAGTTACCGTGGCGGGAATGAAAAACTGTTTTTT
d_call: .
j_call: TRBJ1-4
clone_size: .
v_call: TRBV6-5

cdr3_aa: CASSQGHPSSYEQYF
cdr3_nt: TGCGCCAGCAGCCAAGGACACCCCAGCTCCTACGAGCAGTACTTC
d_call: .
j_call: TRBJ2-7
clone_size: .
v_call: TRBV4-3

cdr3_aa: CALTSGSKYEQYF
cdr3_nt: TGTGCCTTGACTAGCGGGAGTAAGTACGAGCAGTACTTC
d_call: TRBD2
j_call: TRBJ2-7
clone_size: .
v_call: TRBV30

cdr3_aa: CASRQQGADTQYF
cdr3_nt: TGTGCCAGTAGGCAACAGGGGGCTGATACGCAGTATTTT
d_call: TRBD1
j_call: TRBJ2-3
clone_size: .
v_call: TRBV19

cdr3_aa: CASSGTGLRNTIYF
cdr3_nt: TGTGCCAGCAGTGGGACAGGGTTGAGAAACACCATATATTTT
d_call: TRBD1
j_call: TRBJ1-3
clone_size: .
v_call: TRBV6-1

cdr3_aa: CASSLRGGFNGYTF
cdr3_nt: TGTGCCAGCAGTCTCAGGGGCGGGTTCAATGGCTACACCTTC
d_call: .
j_call: TRBJ1-2
clone_size: .
v_call: TRBV6-5

cdr3_aa: CASSLGPSGDNEQFF
cdr3_nt: TGCGCCAGCAGCTTGGGGCCTAGCGGCGACAATGAGCAGTTCTTC
d_call: TRBD2
j_call: TRBJ2-1
clone_size: .
v_call: TRBV5-1

cdr3_aa: CASSQDRGTSEKLFF
cdr3_nt: TGCGCCAGCAGCCAAGACAGGGGCACAAGTGAAAAACTGTTTTTT
d_call: .
j_call: TRBJ1-4
clone_size: few
v_call: TRBV4-3

cdr3_aa: CASSQGGQPGRKLFF
cdr3_nt: TGCGCCAGCAGCCAGGGGGGGCAGCCTGGACGCAAACTGTTTTTT
d_call: .
j_call: TRBJ1-4
clone_size: few
v_call: TRBV4-3

cdr3_aa: CASSLIGTGVEQYF
cdr3_nt: TGCGCCAGCAGCTTAATAGGGACAGGGGTCGAGCAGTACTTC
d_call: TRBD1
j_call: TRBJ2-7
clone_size: .
v_call: TRBV5-1

cdr3_aa: CASSPDRSSQPQHF
cdr3_nt: TGTGCCAGCAGCCCGGACAGGTCAAGTCAGCCCCAGCATTTT
d_call: TRBD1
j_call: TRBJ1-5
clone_size: .
v_call: TRBV6-5

cdr3_aa: CASRDSSGSSTDTQYF
cdr3_nt: TGTGCCAGCAGGGATTCTAGCGGGAGTAGCACAGATACGCAGTATTTT
d_call: TRBD2
j_call: TRBJ2-3
clone_size: .
v_call: TRBV27

cdr3_aa: CASSLRGGGAEETQYF
cdr3_nt: TGTGCCAGCAGCTTACGAGGCGGGGGGGCCGAAGAGACCCAGTACTTC
d_call: TRBD2
j_call: TRBJ2-5
clone_size: .
v_call: TRBV7-3

cdr3_aa: CASSYAGANEKLFF
cdr3_nt: TGTGCCAGCAGTTACGCGGGGGCGAATGAAAAATTGTTTTTT
d_call: .
j_call: TRBJ1-4
clone_size: .
v_call: TRBV6-5

cdr3_aa: CASSLGLAGGEEQYF
cdr3_nt: TGTGCCAGCAGTTTGGGACTAGCGGGAGGGGAAGAGCAGTACTTC
d_call: TRBD2
j_call: TRBJ2-7
clone_size: .
v_call: TRBV2

cdr3_aa: CASRSGGGAGTQYF
cdr3_nt: TGTGCCAGCAGGTCGGGCGGGGGGGCCGGGACGCAGTATTTT
d_call: TRBD2
j_call: TRBJ2-3
clone_size: .
v_call: TRBV11-2

cdr3_aa: CASSIPGGRDEKLFF
cdr3_nt: TGTGCCAGTTCAATCCCAGGGGGCAGGGATGAAAAACTGTTTTTT
d_call: TRBD1
j_call: TRBJ1-4
clone_size: .
v_call: TRBV19